The present TCR beta chain was sequenced within a study of blood T cells in healthy people across ages. Germline CDR1 and CDR2: MGHRA and YSYEKL. This CDR3 has 14 residues. Trimming removed 1 base at V and 1 base at J, with 7 bases between. Together with a sample-barcoded 5' primer, a J-beta primer mix was included in a second PCR lasting roughly 6 to 12 cycles. One entry per CDR3 protein results from TCRdb running MiXCR on the 5' RACE reads. The sample shows under 2 million distinct CDR3 sequences, roughly 32% of them seen only once. This clonotype was counted only a few times. The specimen sequenced was blood. The genes are TRBV4-1 and TRBJ1-2; maybe TRBD1 (5 bases). The receptor was isolated from a woman aged 25 to 45 in good health. This CDR3 reads CASSQAQGNYGYTF. DNA for the CDR3: TGCGCCAGCAGCCAAGCGCAGGGTAACTATGGCTACACCTTC.